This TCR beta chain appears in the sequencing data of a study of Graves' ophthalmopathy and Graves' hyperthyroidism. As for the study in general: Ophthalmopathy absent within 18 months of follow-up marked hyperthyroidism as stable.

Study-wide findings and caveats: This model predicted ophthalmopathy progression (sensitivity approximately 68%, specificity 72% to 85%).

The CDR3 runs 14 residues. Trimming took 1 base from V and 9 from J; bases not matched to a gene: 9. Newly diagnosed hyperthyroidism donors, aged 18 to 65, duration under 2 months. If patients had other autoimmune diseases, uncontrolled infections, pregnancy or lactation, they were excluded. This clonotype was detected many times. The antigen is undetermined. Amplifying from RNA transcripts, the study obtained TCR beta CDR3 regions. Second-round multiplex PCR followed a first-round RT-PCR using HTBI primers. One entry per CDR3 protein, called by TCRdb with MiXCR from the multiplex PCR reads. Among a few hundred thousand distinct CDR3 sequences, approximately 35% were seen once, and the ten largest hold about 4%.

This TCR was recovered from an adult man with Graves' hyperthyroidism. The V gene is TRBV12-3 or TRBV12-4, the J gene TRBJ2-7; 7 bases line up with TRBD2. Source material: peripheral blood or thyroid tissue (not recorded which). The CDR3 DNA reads TGTGCCAGCAGTTTAGTCGGTGGGAGGGCCGGGCAGTACTTC. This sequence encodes CASSLVGGRAGQYF.